Each of the 10 T cell receptor beta chains below was sequenced from the same sample in a study of beta chain features in type 1 diabetes. The entirety of the isolated RNA underwent reverse transcription, so expressed TCRB transcripts were sequenced. The repertoire was sequenced with immunoSEQ multiplex PCR; TCRdb's copy has only in-frame clones and lacks some. Among 250,000 to 300,000 clones listed, around 7.3% were seen once. The sequenced sample was central memory CD4+ T cells from blood. The source is a woman in her late teens or twenties in good health.

For this clone: Mismatch with germline at one junction end may stem from a read error. The chain joins TRBV27 to TRBJ2-5, with unresolved D. Germline assignment: CDR1 MNHEY and CDR2 SMNVEV (reference sequence). CDR3 length equals 16 residues. The CDR3 DNA reads as TGTGCCAGCAGTCTAATGGACGGGCCATCTCGAGAGACCCGGTACTTC. This encodes CASSLMDGPSRETRYF.

The chain combines TRBV27 with TRBJ2-7, with D perhaps matching TRBD1 or TRBD2 (7 bases each). The germline V gene has CDR1 MNHEY and CDR2 SMNVEV (reference sequence). The CDR3 spans 15 residues. The V gene lost 5 bases and the J gene lost 4 bases, with 18 bases spanning the gap. The CDR3 here is CASSPGGGRWYEQYV. CDR3 coding DNA: TGTGCCAGCAGTCCAGGGGGGGGACGATGGTACGAGCAGTACGTC.

The rearrangement links TRBV7-8 to TRBJ1-1; TRBD1 aligns across 9 bases. The V gene end was trimmed by 5 bases and the J gene end by 6 bases; junction bases not matched to a gene: 4. CDR3 length: 13 residues. Germline lookup yields CDR1 SGHVS and CDR2 FQNEAQ. CDR3 in amino acids: CASSKQGASEAFF. The CDR3 bases are TGTGCCAGCAGCAAACAGGGGGCCTCTGAAGCTTTCTTT.

There are a few counts of this clone. The junction shows a germline mismatch at one end, possibly a read error. This chain uses TRBV6-5 with TRBJ2-7, with 9 bases that match TRBD1. This CDR3 contains 12 residues. The germline V gene has CDR1 MNHEY and CDR2 SVGAGI. CDR3 DNA: TGTGCCAGCAGCCGCCCCGGACAGGGGTTCGTCTTC. It codes for CASSRPGQGFVF.

The rearrangement joins TRBV29-1 to TRBJ1-1; possibly TRBD1 for D (5 bases). Trimming shortened V by 7 bases and J by 6 bases, and 15 bases separated the two germline ends. The CDR3 covers 12 residues. Germline lookup yields CDR1 SQVTM and CDR2 ANQGSEA. DNA for the CDR3: TGCAGCGCTTCTAGCGGGACGGCTGAAGCTTTCTTT. This sequence encodes CSASSGTAEAFF.

This clone was observed a few times. This chain uses TRBV7-9 with TRBJ2-5; D unresolved. Between the trimmed V and J ends, which lost 1 base and 7 bases, there was a span of 7 bases. The CDR3 extends over 12 amino acids. CDR1 SEHNR and CDR2 FQNEAQ come from the germline V gene (reference sequence). CDR3 in amino acids: CASSLDPSTQYF. The CDR3 bases are TGTGCCAGCAGCTTAGACCCCTCGACCCAGTACTTC.

This clone was picked up a small number of times. V is TRBV18 and J is TRBJ2-1; D gene uncertain. The CDR3 is 12 residues long. Germline V gene data show CDR1 as KGHSH and CDR2 as LQKENI. Trimming took 6 bases from V and 9 from J, leaving 12 bases between them. The CDR3 coding sequence is TGTGCCAGCTCGGGTATCCTGGGTGAGCAGTTCTTC. This codes for CASSGILGEQFF.

The table lists this clone with a few counts. Other DNA variants within this sample encode the same CDR3. The chain has TRBV28 and TRBJ1-5; the match to TRBD1 covers 7 bases. The CDR3 covers 14 residues. Germline CDR1 MDHEN, CDR2 SYDVKM. V dropped 6 bases and J dropped 2; count of bases not matched to a gene: 4. CDR3 nucleotides: TGTGCCAGCAGCCCAGGGGGTGGCAATCAGCCCCAGCATTTT. Its translation is CASSPGGGNQPQHF.

V usage is TRBV5-4 and J usage is TRBJ2-5; possibly TRBD1 for D (6 bases). Trimming took 5 bases from V and 3 from J, leaving 14 bases between them. This CDR3 region has 14 residues. CDR1 SGHNT and CDR2 YYREEE come from the germline V gene (reference sequence). The CDR3 is CASRKTGHEETQYF. CDR3 bases: TGTGCCAGCAGGAAGACGGGACACGAAGAGACCCAGTACTTC.

This clone has only a few counts. This chain uses TRBV27 with TRBJ1-1, with D perhaps matching TRBD1 (5 bases). CDR3 length: 14 residues. The V gene's germline CDR1 is MNHEY and CDR2 SMNVEV (reference sequence). Trimming cost V 2 bases and J 0 bases, with 7 bases left between them. This chain's CDR3 is CASSLDSLNTEAFF. The CDR3, as DNA: TGTGCCAGCAGTTTAGACAGTTTGAACACTGAAGCTTTCTTT.